This T cell receptor (beta chain) was sequenced in a study of blood T cell repertoires in COVID-19. Per the germline V gene, CDR1 is SGHVS and CDR2 is FQNEAQ. The CDR3 is made up of 13 amino acids. Trimming shortened V by 5 bases and J by 4 bases, and 11 bases separated the two germline ends. Original handling: Quantification of nucleated cells was approximated via reference gene primer amplification. Assay: immunoSEQ multiplex PCR; the TCRdb copy retains only in-frame clones and omits some. V and J calls and clone size are as listed in that table; D and trimming were resolved from the DNA. The table shows 150,000 to 200,000 clones, with 70% to 90% occurring only once.

Specimen: peripheral blood. The sequence came from a middle-aged man who had recovered from COVID-19. This rearrangement joins TRBV7-8 to TRBJ1-1; D remains ambiguous. CDR3: CASSPGEGTEAFF. CDR3 DNA sequence: TGTGCCAGCAGCCCGGGAGAAGGCACTGAAGCTTTCTTT. The full variable domain, completed using reference TRBV7-8 and TRBJ1-1, is GAGVSQSPRYKVAKRGQDVALRCDPISGHVSLFWYQQALGQGPEFLTYFQNEAQLDKSGLPSDRFFAERPEGSVSTLKIQRTQQEDSAVYLCASSPGEGTEAFFGQGTRLTVV.